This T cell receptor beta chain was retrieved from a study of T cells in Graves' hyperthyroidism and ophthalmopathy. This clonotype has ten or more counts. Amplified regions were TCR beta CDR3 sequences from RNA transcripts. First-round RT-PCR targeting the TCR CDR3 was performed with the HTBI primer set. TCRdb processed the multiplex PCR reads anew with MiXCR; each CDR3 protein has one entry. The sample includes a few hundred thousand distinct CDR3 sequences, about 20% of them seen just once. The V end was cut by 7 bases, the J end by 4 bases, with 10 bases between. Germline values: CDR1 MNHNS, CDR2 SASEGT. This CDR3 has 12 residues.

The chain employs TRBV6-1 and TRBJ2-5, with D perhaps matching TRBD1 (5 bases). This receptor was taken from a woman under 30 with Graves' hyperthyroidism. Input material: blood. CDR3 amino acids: CASKGVRETQYF. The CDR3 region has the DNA TGTGCCAGCAAAGGGGTACGAGAGACCCAGTACTTC.